The T cell receptor (beta chain) described here comes from a study of cytomegalovirus exposure and HLA in healthy donors. TCRdb's table, derived via immunoSEQ multiplex PCR, lists solely in-frame clones and lacks some. The repertoire holds about 130,000 clones, with 89% as singletons. Germline CDR1 is MGHRA and CDR2 is YSYEKL. Trimming at V came to 2 bases and at J to 4 bases, leaving 1 base not matched to a gene. The CDR3 is 15 amino acids. This clone was recorded a few times. Other DNA sequences of this sample code for an identical CDR3. It was the approximately 130-subject validation cohort, separate from the roughly 700-subject first cohort, to which the donors belonged.

Material: PBMCs. The receptor was derived from a woman between 18 and 30 years old in good health and CMV-seronegative. The gene calls are TRBV4-1 and TRBJ2-1; 11 nucleotides line up with TRBD2. CDR3: CASSQLAGGYNEQFF. CDR3 nucleotide sequence: TGCGCCAGCAGCCAACTAGCGGGGGGATACAATGAGCAGTTCTTC.